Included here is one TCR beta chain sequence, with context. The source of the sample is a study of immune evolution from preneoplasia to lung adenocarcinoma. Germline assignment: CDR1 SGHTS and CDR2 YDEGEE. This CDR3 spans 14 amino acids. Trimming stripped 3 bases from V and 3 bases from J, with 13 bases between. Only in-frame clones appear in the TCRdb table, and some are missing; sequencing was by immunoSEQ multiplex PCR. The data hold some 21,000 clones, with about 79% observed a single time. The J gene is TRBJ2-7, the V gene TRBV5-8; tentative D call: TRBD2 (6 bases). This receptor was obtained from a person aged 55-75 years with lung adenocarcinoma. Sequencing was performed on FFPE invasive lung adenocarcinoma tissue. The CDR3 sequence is CASSSGWGLYEQYF. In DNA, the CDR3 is TGTGCCAGCAGCTCGGGATGGGGACTCTACGAGCAGTACTTC.